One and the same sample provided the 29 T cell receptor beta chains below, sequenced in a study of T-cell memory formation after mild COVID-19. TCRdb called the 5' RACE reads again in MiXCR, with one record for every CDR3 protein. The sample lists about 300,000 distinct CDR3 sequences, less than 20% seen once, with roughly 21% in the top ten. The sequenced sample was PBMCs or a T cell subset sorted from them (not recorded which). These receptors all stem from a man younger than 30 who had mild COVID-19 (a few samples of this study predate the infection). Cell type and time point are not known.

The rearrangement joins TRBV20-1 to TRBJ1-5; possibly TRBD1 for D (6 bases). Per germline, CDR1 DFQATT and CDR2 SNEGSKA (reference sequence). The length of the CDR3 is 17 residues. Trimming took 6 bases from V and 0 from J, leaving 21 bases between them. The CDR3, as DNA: TGCAGTGCACGGGGGGCCAGGAAGGGTTATAGCAATCAGCCCCAGCATTTT. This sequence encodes CSARGARKGYSNQPQHF.

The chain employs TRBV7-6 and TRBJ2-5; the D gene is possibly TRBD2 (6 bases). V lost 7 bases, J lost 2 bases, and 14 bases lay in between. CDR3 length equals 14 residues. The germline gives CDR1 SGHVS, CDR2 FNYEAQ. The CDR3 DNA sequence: TGTGCCAGCACCCGATACCGGGGGCAAGAGACCCAGTACTTC. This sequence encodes CASTRYRGQETQYF.

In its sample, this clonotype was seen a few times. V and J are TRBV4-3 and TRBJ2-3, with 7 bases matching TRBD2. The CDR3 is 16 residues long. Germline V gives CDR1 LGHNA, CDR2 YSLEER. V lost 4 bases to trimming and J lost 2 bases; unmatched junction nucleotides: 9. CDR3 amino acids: CASSPLGGGYTDTQYF. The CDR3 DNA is TGCGCCAGCAGCCCCCTGGGGGGGGGGTACACAGATACGCAGTATTTT.

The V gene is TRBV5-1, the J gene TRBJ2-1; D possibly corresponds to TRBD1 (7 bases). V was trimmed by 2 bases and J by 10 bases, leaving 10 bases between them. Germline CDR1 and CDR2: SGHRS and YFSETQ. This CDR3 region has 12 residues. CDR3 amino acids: CASSLQGREQFF. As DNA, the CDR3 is TGCGCCAGCAGCTTACAGGGGAGGGAGCAGTTCTTC.

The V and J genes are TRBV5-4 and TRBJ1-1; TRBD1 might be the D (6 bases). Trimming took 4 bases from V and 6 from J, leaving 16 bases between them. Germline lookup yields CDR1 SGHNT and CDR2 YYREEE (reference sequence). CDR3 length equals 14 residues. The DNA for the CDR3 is TGTGCCAGCAGCGCAGGGCCAGGGGTAGCTGAAGCTTTCTTT. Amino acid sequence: CASSAGPGVAEAFF.

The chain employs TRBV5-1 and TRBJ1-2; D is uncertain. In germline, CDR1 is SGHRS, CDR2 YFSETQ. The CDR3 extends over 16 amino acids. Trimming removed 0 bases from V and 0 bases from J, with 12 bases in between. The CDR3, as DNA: TGCGCCAGCAGCTTGGTGCGCGGGGAAGCTAACTATGGCTACACCTTC. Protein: CASSLVRGEANYGYTF. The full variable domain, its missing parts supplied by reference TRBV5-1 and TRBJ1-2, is KAGVTQTPRYLIKTRGQQVTLSCSPISGHRSVSWYQQTPGQGLQFLFEYFSETQRNKGNFPGRFSGRQFSNSRSEMNVSTLELGDSALYLCASSLVRGEANYGYTFGSGTRLTVV.

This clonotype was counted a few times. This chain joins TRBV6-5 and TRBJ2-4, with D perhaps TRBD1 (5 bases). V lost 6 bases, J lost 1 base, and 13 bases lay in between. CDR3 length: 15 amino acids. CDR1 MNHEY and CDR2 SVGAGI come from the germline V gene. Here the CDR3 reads CASRVGAPAKNIQYF. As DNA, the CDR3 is TGTGCCAGCAGAGTTGGGGCGCCGGCCAAAAACATTCAGTACTTC.

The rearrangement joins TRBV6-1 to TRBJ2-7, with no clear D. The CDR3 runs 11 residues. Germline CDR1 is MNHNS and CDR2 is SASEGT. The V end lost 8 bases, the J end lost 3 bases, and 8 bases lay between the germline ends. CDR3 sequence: CASGRDYEQYV. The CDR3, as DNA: TGTGCCAGCGGTAGGGACTACGAGCAGTACGTC.

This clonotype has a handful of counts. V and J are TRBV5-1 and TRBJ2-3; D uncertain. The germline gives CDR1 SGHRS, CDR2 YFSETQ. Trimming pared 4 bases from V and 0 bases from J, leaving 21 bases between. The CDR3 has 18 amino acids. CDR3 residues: CASSLRNQRLLSTDTQYF. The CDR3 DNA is TGCGCCAGCAGCCTCCGGAACCAGCGCCTTTTAAGCACAGATACGCAGTATTTT.

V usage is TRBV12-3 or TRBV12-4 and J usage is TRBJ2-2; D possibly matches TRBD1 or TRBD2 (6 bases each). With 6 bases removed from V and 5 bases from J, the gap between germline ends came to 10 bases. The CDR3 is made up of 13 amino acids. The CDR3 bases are TGTGCCAGCAGAAAGGGGGGAACCGGGGAGCTGTTTTTT. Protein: CASRKGGTGELFF.

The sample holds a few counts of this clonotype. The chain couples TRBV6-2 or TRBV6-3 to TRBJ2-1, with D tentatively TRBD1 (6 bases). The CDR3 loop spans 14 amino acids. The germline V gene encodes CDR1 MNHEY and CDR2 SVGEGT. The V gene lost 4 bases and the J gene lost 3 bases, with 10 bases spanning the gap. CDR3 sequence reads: CASSSGTLYNEQFF. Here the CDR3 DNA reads TGTGCCAGCAGTTCCGGGACACTCTACAATGAGCAGTTCTTC.

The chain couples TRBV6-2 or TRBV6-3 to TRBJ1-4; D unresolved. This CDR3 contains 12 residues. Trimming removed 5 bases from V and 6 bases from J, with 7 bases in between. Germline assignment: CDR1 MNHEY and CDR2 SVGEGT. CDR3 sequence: CASSHGDEKLFF. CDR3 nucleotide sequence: TGTGCCAGCAGTCACGGGGATGAAAAACTGTTTTTT.

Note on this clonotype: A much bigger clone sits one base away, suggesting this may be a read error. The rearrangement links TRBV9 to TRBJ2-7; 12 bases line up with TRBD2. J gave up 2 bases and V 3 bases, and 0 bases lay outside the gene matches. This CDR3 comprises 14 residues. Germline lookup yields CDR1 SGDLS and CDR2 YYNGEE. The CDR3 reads CASSASGGAYEQYF. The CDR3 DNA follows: TGTGCCAGCAGCGCTAGCGGGGGGGCCTACGAGCAGTACTTC.

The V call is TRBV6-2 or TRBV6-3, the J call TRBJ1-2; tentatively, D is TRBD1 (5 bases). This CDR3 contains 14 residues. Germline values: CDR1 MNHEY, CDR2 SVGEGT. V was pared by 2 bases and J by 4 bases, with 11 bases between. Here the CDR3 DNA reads TGTGCCAGCAGTTACGCGGGACCGAGCTATGGCTACACCTTC. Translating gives CASSYAGPSYGYTF.

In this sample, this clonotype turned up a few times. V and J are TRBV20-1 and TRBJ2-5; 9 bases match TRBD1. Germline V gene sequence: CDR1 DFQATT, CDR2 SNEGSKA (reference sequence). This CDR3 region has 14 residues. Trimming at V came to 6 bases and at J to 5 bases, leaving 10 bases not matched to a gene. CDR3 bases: TGCAGTGCAACCGACAGGGGGGGGATGGAGACCCAGTACTTC. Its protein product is CSATDRGGMETQYF.

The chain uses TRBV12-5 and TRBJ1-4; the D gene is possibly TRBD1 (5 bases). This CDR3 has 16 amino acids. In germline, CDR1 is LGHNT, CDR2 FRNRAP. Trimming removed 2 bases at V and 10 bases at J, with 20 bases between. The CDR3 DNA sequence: TGTGCTAGTGGTTTGAGAGGCCAGGGTTTCTTGGGAAAACTGTTTTTT. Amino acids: CASGLRGQGFLGKLFF.

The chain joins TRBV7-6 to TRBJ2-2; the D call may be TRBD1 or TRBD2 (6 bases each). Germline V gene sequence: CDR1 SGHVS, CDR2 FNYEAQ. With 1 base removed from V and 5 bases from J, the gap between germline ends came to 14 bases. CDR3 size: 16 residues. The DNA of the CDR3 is TGTGCCAGCAGCTTAGAAGGGGGAGGAAGAACCGGGGAGCTGTTTTTT. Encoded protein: CASSLEGGGRTGELFF.

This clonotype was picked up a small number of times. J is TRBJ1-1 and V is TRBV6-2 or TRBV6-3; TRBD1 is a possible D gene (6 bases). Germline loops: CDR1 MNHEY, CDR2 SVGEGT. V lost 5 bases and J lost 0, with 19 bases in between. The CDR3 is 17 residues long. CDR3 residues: CASSRAEQRTVNTEAFF. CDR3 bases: TGTGCCAGCAGTCGAGCCGAACAAAGGACAGTGAACACTGAAGCTTTCTTT.

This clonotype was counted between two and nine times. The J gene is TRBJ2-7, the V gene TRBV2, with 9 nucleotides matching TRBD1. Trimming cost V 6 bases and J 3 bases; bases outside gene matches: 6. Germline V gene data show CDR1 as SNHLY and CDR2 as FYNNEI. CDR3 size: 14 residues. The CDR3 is CASRRTGVIYEQYV. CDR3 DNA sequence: TGTGCCAGCAGGCGGACAGGGGTGATCTACGAGCAGTACGTC.

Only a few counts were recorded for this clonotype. The CDR3 loop is CSVAGAGHMNTEAFF. In DNA, the CDR3 is TGCAGCGTTGCAGGGGCCGGGCACATGAACACTGAAGCTTTCTTT. The J gene is TRBJ1-1, the V gene TRBV29-1; perhaps TRBD1 as D (6 bases). The germline V and J ends were trimmed by 4 bases and 0 bases, with 15 bases remaining between them. Germline CDR1 and CDR2: SQVTM and ANQGSEA. There are 15 residues in the CDR3.

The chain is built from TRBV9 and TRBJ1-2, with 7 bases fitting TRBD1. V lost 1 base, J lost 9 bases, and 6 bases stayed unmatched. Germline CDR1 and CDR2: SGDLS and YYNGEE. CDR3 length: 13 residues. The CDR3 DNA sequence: TGTGCCAGCAGCGTAAAGGGGACAGAAAGCTACACCTTC. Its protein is CASSVKGTESYTF.

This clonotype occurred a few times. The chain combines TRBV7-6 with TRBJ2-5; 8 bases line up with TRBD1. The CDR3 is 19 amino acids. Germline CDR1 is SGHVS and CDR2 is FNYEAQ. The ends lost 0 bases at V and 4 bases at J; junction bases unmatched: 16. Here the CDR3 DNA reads TGTGCCAGCAGCTTAGCGCCCGATCGCTGGCAGGGGGCGGGAGAGACCCAGTACTTC. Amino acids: CASSLAPDRWQGAGETQYF.

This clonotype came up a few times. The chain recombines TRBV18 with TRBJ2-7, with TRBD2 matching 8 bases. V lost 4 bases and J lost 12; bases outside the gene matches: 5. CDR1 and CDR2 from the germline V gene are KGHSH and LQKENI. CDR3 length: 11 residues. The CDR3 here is CASSQGLVSYV. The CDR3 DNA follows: TGTGCCAGCTCACAGGGACTAGTCTCGTACGTC.

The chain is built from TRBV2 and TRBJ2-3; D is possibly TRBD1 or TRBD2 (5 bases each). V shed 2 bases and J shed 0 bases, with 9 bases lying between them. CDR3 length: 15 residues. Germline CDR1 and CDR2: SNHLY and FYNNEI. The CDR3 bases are TGTGCCAGCAGTGAAATCCGGGACAGCACAGATACGCAGTATTTT. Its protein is CASSEIRDSTDTQYF.

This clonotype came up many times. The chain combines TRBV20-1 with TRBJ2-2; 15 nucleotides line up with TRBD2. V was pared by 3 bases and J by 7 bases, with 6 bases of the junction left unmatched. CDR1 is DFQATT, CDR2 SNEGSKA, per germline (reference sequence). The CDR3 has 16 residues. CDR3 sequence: CSASGLAGGQVGELFF. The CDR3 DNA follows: TGCAGTGCTAGCGGACTAGCGGGGGGGCAAGTCGGGGAGCTGTTTTTT.

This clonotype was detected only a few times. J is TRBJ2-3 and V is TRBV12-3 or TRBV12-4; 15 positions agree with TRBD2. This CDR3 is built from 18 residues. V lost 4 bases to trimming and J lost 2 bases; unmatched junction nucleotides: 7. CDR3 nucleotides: TGTGCCAGCAGTTCTGGACTAGCGGGGGGGGTTTTCACAGATACGCAGTATTTT. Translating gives CASSSGLAGGVFTDTQYF.

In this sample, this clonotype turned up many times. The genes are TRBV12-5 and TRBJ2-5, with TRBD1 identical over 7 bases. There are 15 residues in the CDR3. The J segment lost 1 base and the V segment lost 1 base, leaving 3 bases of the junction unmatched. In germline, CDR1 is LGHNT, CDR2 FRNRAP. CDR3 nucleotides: TGTGCTAGTGGTTTGGGGGACAGTACCCAAGAGACCCAGTACTTC. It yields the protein CASGLGDSTQETQYF.

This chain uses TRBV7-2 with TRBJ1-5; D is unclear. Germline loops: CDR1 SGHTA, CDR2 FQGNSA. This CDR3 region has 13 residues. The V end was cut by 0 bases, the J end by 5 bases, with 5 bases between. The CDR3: CASSLAEYQPQHF. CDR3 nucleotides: TGTGCCAGCAGCTTAGCGGAATATCAGCCCCAGCATTTT.

The CDR3 loop reads CASSSNLAGGYNEQFF. CDR3 in DNA: TGTGCCAGCAGCTCCAACCTAGCGGGGGGGTACAATGAGCAGTTCTTC. The J gene is TRBJ2-1, the V gene TRBV7-2; 12 nucleotides agree with TRBD2. Trimming at V came to 4 bases and at J to 4 bases, leaving 5 bases not matched to a gene. This CDR3 comprises 16 residues. From germline, CDR1 is SGHTA and CDR2 FQGNSA.